This TCR beta chain came from a study of cytomegalovirus exposure and HLA in healthy donors. The CDR3 contains 12 residues. Trimming removed 3 bases at V and 6 bases at J, with 10 bases between. The V gene's germline CDR1 is SGHDT and CDR2 YYEEEE. This clone was counted between two and nine times. Both 60 Vbeta primers and 13 Jbeta primers went into the PCR. Using immunoSEQ multiplex PCR, the repertoire was profiled, and TCRdb retains in-frame clones only, with some absent. The sample holds 99,000 or so clones, around 85% seen once. This clonotype was obtained from a man under 40 in good health and CMV-seropositive. This rearrangement joins TRBV5-6 to TRBJ2-7; D gene uncertain. The source material was PBMCs. CDR3 in amino acids: CASSWSDGEQYF. The CDR3 coding sequence is TGTGCCAGCAGCTGGAGCGACGGCGAGCAGTACTTC.